A single sample is the source of the 2 T cell receptor beta chains below, sequenced in a study of blood T cell repertoires in COVID-19. Profiling relied on immunoSEQ multiplex PCR, and the TCRdb table lists in-frame clones only, not all of them. The table includes 95,000 to 150,000 clones, over 70% detected once. The sequenced sample consisted of peripheral blood. These receptors were obtained from a man between 65 and 80 years old with acute or convalescent COVID-19.

The chain is built from TRBV10-3 and TRBJ2-3; maybe TRBD2 (6 bases). CDR1 and CDR2 (germline): ENHRY, SYGVKD. Trimming removed 6 bases from V and 0 bases from J, with 10 bases in between. There are 14 residues in the CDR3. The CDR3: CAIRGGASTDTQYF. DNA of the CDR3: TGTGCCATCAGGGGCGGGGCAAGCACAGATACGCAGTATTTT.

This clone came up once. The chain employs TRBV7-2 and TRBJ1-6, with D perhaps TRBD1 (5 bases). In germline, CDR1 is SGHTA, CDR2 FQGNSA. This CDR3 has 16 amino acids. The V gene lost 3 bases and the J gene lost 0 bases, with 9 bases spanning the gap. CDR3 sequence (DNA): TGTGCCAGCAGCTTGCGACAGAGCTCCTATAATTCACCCCTCCACTTT. Translation: CASSLRQSSYNSPLHF.